One and the same sample provided the 25 T cell receptor beta chains below, sequenced in a study of identical twins. TCRdb reanalysed the 5' RACE reads using MiXCR and keeps one entry per CDR3 protein. Counted here are about 520,000 distinct CDR3 sequences, around 20% occurring once; the ten biggest clones make up 0.91%. The same data also contributed to another study, on T cells expressing NK-cell markers.

The material sequenced was CD4+ T cells sorted from blood. The receptors come from a woman aged 18-35 years in good health.

This clonotype was recorded once. The rearrangement joins TRBV7-8 to TRBJ1-3, with a weak D call TRBD1 (6 bases). The CDR3 runs 17 residues. The ends were cut back, 2 bases at V and 5 bases at J, with 19 bases in the middle. Germline values: CDR1 SGHVS, CDR2 FQNEAQ. The CDR3 loop is CASSLTLTGEGRNTIYF. The CDR3 bases are TGTGCCAGCAGCTTAACCCTGACAGGAGAGGGGAGAAACACCATATATTTT.

The chain is built from TRBV11-3 and TRBJ1-1; D not resolved. V shed 5 bases and J shed 1 base, with 14 bases lying between them. The length of the CDR3 is 15 residues. In germline, CDR1 is SGHNT, CDR2 YENEEA. The CDR3 DNA reads as TGTGCCAGCAGCACACAAGGACGGCAGAACACTGAAGCTTTCTTT. Translating gives CASSTQGRQNTEAFF.

This clonotype has just a few counts. The chain uses TRBV12-3 or TRBV12-4 and TRBJ1-1; possible D gene TRBD1, 5 bases. Trimming removed 3 bases from V and 7 bases from J, with 12 bases in between. There are 13 residues in the CDR3. The CDR3 sequence: CASSFGTFSEAFF. CDR3 nucleotides: TGTGCCAGCAGTTTCGGGACCTTCAGTGAAGCTTTCTTT.

This clonotype occurred a few times. The chain uses TRBV7-3 and TRBJ2-1; D is perhaps TRBD1 (5 bases). Germline CDR1 SGHTA, CDR2 FQGTGA. Trimming took 3 bases from V and 9 from J, leaving 21 bases between them. This CDR3 has 16 residues. For the CDR3, the DNA is TGTGCCAGCAGCTTGCAAGGGGCAAAAGTTATGGGTGAGCAGTTCTTC. Translation: CASSLQGAKVMGEQFF.

For this clonotype: An end of the junction does not agree with germline; a read error may underlie this. The genes are TRBV20-1 and TRBJ2-1, with a possible D match to TRBD1 (7 bases). The CDR3 covers 19 residues. Germline CDR1 DFQATT, CDR2 SNEGSKA (reference sequence). The CDR3: CSGRARSGGIGGSYNEQFF. The CDR3 bases are TGCAGTGGTAGAGCGCGGTCAGGGGGGATAGGGGGGTCCTACAATGAGCAGTTCTTC.

About this clonotype itself: The junction departs from the called germline gene at one end, perhaps through a read error. V is TRBV19 and J is TRBJ2-1; perhaps TRBD2 as D (6 bases). Germline CDR1 and CDR2: LNHDA and SQIVND (reference sequence). This CDR3 comprises 14 residues. The CDR3 region has the DNA TGTGCCAGTAATATAGGAGCCGGGGGCAATGAGCAGTTCTTC. It translates to CASNIGAGGNEQFF.

The V gene is TRBV20-1, the J gene TRBJ2-7; D is perhaps TRBD1 (6 bases). Per germline, CDR1 DFQATT and CDR2 SNEGSKA (reference sequence). Trimming left V 6 bases short and J 6 bases short, with 15 bases between. CDR3 length equals 12 residues. The CDR3 region is CSASGQGGEQYF. For the CDR3, the DNA is TGCAGTGCCAGCGGACAAGGGGGCGAGCAGTACTTC.

J is TRBJ2-2 and V is TRBV7-3; no clear D gene. The CDR3 is 10 residues long. The V gene's germline CDR1 is SGHTA and CDR2 FQGTGA. The V and J ends lost 8 bases and 8 bases respectively, with 6 bases between them. The chain's CDR3 is CASRVGELFF. Written as DNA, the CDR3 is TGTGCCAGCCGGGTTGGGGAGCTGTTTTTT.

A few counts support this clonotype. The chain employs TRBV11-2 and TRBJ2-3, with 7 positions matching TRBD2. With 5 bases clipped from V and 4 bases from J, the junction kept 12 bases outside the gene matches. This CDR3 has 16 residues. Germline lookup yields CDR1 SGHAT and CDR2 FQNNGV. CDR3 sequence reads: CASSLVGGGIPDTQYF. The CDR3 DNA follows: TGTGCCAGCAGCCTCGTTGGGGGAGGGATTCCAGATACGCAGTATTTT.

This chain joins TRBV10-1 and TRBJ2-3; no clear D gene. Germline loops: CDR1 WNHNN, CDR2 SYGVQD (reference sequence). CDR3 length: 14 residues. V was clipped by 3 bases and J by 0 bases, with 7 bases between them. CDR3 loop: CASSESGSTDTQYF. In nucleotides, the CDR3 is TGCGCCAGCAGTGAATCCGGAAGCACAGATACGCAGTATTTT.

The CDR3 loop is CSARVGARGYEQYF. The CDR3 DNA reads as TGCAGTGCTAGAGTAGGGGCAAGGGGCTACGAGCAGTACTTC. The chain carries TRBV20-1 and TRBJ2-7, with D possibly being TRBD1 (5 bases). Germline V gene lookup returns CDR1 DFQATT and CDR2 SNEGSKA (reference sequence). The CDR3 runs to 14 residues. V was shortened by 1 base and J by 3 bases, with 13 bases between the two germline ends.

This clonotype has a handful of counts. The J gene is TRBJ2-5, the V gene TRBV12-2; the table names TRBD1, a call not compared with the DNA. TRBV12-2 is a documented pseudogene. The CDR3 consists of 19 residues. The CDR3 reads CASRLDPLIWESGQETQYF. CDR3 DNA sequence: TGTGCAAGTCGCTTGGATCCTTTAATATGGGAGAGTGGGCAGGAGACCCAGTACTTC.

V usage is TRBV7-9 and J usage is TRBJ2-3; unclear D gene. The CDR3 loop spans 14 amino acids. V lost 3 bases, J lost 0 bases, and 7 bases lay in between. The V gene's germline CDR1 is SEHNR and CDR2 FQNEAQ (reference sequence). The CDR3 DNA reads as TGTGCCAGCAGCTTCGCGGAAAGCACAGATACGCAGTATTTT. This codes for CASSFAESTDTQYF.

This clonotype was observed a few times. The V and J genes are TRBV20-1 and TRBJ2-3; the match to TRBD2 covers 8 bases. The CDR3 length is 15 residues. The germline V gene has CDR1 DFQATT and CDR2 SNEGSKA (reference sequence). With V trimmed by 1 base and J by 4 bases, 7 bases remained unmatched. Here the CDR3 DNA reads TGCAGTGCTAGAGTGGGGGCGCGGGGGGCAGATACGCAGTATTTT. Its translation is CSARVGARGADTQYF.

The chain couples TRBV5-1 to TRBJ1-1; D is perhaps TRBD1 (5 bases). Germline loops: CDR1 SGHRS, CDR2 YFSETQ. V was trimmed by 4 bases and J by 3 bases, leaving 10 bases between them. The CDR3 length is 13 residues. Here the CDR3 reads CASSRSGDTEAFF. CDR3 bases: TGCGCCAGCAGCCGTTCGGGGGACACTGAAGCTTTCTTT.

The chain couples TRBV12-3 or TRBV12-4 to TRBJ2-2; 9 bases fit TRBD2. Unmatched junction bases numbered 4, after V lost 5 bases and J lost 6 bases. The CDR3 totals 14 residues. The CDR3 loop reads CASSTLAGSGELFF. The CDR3 coding sequence is TGTGCCAGCAGTACACTAGCGGGTTCCGGGGAGCTGTTTTTT.

This clonotype was observed a handful of times. The chain combines TRBV7-7 with TRBJ2-1; D gene uncertain. CDR3 length: 14 amino acids. Germline V lookup: CDR1 SSHAT, CDR2 FNYEAQ (reference sequence). V dropped 2 bases and J dropped 6 bases, with 11 bases sitting between them. DNA for the CDR3: TGTGCCAGCAGCTTATATCAGGAACCCAATGAGCAGTTCTTC. This gives the protein CASSLYQEPNEQFF.

This chain links TRBV24-1 with TRBJ2-5, with D perhaps TRBD1 (6 bases). The germline CDR1 and CDR2 sequences are KGHDR and SFDVKD. The V and J ends lost 2 bases and 1 base respectively, with 10 bases between them. This CDR3 has 15 residues. The CDR3 region has the DNA TGTGCCACCAGTGATTCGGGACACGGCCAAGAGACCCAGTACTTC. It yields the protein CATSDSGHGQETQYF.

The CDR3 spells CSATGRAGVYEQYF. The CDR3 DNA reads TGCAGTGCTACCGGCAGAGCGGGGGTCTACGAGCAGTACTTC. The chain employs TRBV20-1 and TRBJ2-7; 8 positions agree with TRBD2. The germline V gene has CDR1 DFQATT and CDR2 SNEGSKA (reference sequence). With V trimmed by 4 bases and J by 3 bases, 8 bases remained unmatched. The CDR3 has 14 amino acids.

The CDR3 bases are TGTGAGGGCCCACAAATAGATACGCAGTATTTT. Protein: CEGPQIDTQYF. The rearrangement uses TRBV21-1 and TRBJ2-3; TRBD2, as called in the table, went unchecked against the DNA. TRBV21-1 is given as a pseudogene. The CDR3 is 11 residues long.

The chain links TRBV29-1 to TRBJ1-2; the D gene is possibly TRBD1 (6 bases). V was cut by 3 bases and J by 3 bases, with 14 bases left in between. From germline, CDR1 is SQVTM and CDR2 ANQGSEA. This CDR3 is 14 amino acids long. This CDR3 is CSVERQGSDYGYTF. CDR3 DNA sequence: TGCAGCGTTGAGCGGCAGGGGTCCGACTATGGCTACACCTTC.

The table lists this clonotype with a few counts. This rearrangement joins TRBV5-5 to TRBJ2-3; D gene ambiguous. The length of the CDR3 is 15 residues. Between the trimmed V and J ends, which lost 4 bases and 0 bases, there was a span of 12 bases. CDR1 is SGHKS, CDR2 YYEKEE, per germline (reference sequence). CDR3 bases: TGTGCCAGCAGCCCCGAAATTACTAGCACAGATACGCAGTATTTT. Translating gives CASSPEITSTDTQYF.

This clonotype turned up a few times. This chain links TRBV29-1 with TRBJ2-3, with 8 positions matching TRBD2. Per germline, CDR1 SQVTM and CDR2 ANQGSEA. With V trimmed by 6 bases and J by 2 bases, 7 bases remained unmatched. The CDR3 sequence is 14 residues long. In nucleotides, the CDR3 is TGCAGCGTGGGACTAGTGGCGTTCACAGATACGCAGTATTTT. Amino acids: CSVGLVAFTDTQYF.

J is TRBJ2-2 and V is TRBV20-1; 7 nucleotides match TRBD2. Germline lookup yields CDR1 DFQATT and CDR2 SNEGSKA (reference sequence). This CDR3 contains 15 residues. Losses at the gene ends were 6 bases for V and 5 bases for J; bases not matched to a gene: 12. The CDR3 is CSARSQREGTGELFF. CDR3 DNA sequence: TGCAGTGCCAGGTCCCAGCGGGAAGGAACCGGGGAGCTGTTTTTT.

A few counts support this clonotype. The V gene is TRBV5-1, the J gene TRBJ2-2; weak D call: TRBD2 (7 bases). The CDR3 is 16 amino acids. Per the germline V gene, CDR1 is SGHRS and CDR2 is YFSETQ. V was clipped by 5 bases and J by 5 bases, with 19 bases between them. The DNA of the CDR3 is TGCGCCAGCAGACCGGGACTACGGGACAAGACCGGGGAGCTGTTTTTT. It specifies CASRPGLRDKTGELFF. The variable domain in full, with the rest retrieved from reference TRBV5-1 and TRBJ2-2, is KAGVTQTPRYLIKTRGQQVTLSCSPISGHRSVSWYQQTPGQGLQFLFEYFSETQRNKGNFPGRFSGRQFSNSRSEMNVSTLELGDSALYLCASRPGLRDKTGELFFGEGSRLTVL.